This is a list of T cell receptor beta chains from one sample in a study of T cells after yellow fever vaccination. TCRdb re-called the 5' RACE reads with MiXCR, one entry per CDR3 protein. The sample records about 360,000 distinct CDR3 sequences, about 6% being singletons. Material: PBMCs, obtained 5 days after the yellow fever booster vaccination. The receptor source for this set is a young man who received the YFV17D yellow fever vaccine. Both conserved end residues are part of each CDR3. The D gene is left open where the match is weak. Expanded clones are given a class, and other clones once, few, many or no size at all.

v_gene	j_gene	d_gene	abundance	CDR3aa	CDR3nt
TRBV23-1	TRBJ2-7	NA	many	CASSQRTSVGEQYF	TGCGCCAGCAGTCAACGGACAAGCGTTGGTGAGCAGTACTTC
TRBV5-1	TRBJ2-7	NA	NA	CASSFEGVGYEQYF	TGCGCCAGCAGCTTTGAGGGAGTCGGTTACGAGCAGTACTTC
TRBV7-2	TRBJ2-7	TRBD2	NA	CASSWDYRNYEQYF	TGTGCCAGCAGCTGGGACTACCGAAACTACGAGCAGTACTTC
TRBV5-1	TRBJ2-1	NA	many	CASSLVGDEQFF	TGCGCCAGCAGCCTGGTAGGCGATGAGCAGTTCTTC
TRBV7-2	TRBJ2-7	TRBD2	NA	CASSSGLAGGAYEQYF	TGTGCCAGCAGCTCGGGACTAGCGGGAGGCGCTTACGAGCAGTACTTC
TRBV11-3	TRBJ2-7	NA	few	CASSYGVDEQYF	TGTGCCAGCAGCTATGGGGTGGACGAGCAGTACTTC
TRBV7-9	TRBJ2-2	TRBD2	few	CASSSQIAGAATGELFF	TGTGCCAGCAGCTCACAGATAGCGGGAGCAGCCACCGGGGAGCTGTTTTTT
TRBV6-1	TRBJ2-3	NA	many	CASRSRDEDTQYF	TGTGCCAGCCGAAGCAGGGATGAAGATACGCAGTATTTT
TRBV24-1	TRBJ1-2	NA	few	CATSDLRYGYTF	TGTGCCACCAGTGATTTGCGCTATGGCTACACCTTC
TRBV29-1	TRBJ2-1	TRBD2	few	CSAVPSGRAYEQFF	TGCAGCGCTGTTCCTAGCGGGAGGGCCTATGAGCAGTTCTTC